This T cell receptor beta chain was identified during a study of neurological immune-mediated disorders. Points from the study as a whole: The study found no CDR3 amino acid sequences shared by expanded clones across subjects, suggesting private repertoires in all groups.

The germline V gene has CDR1 SNHLY and CDR2 FYNNEI. There are 15 residues in the CDR3. The V end lost 6 bases, the J end lost 7 bases, and 19 bases lay between the germline ends. This clonotype has a count of ten or more. The antigen is unknown. TCRdb re-derived calls from the 5' RACE reads in MiXCR, one entry per CDR3 protein. The table has 36,000 or so distinct CDR3 sequences, over 9% seen once. This clonotype was sampled from a woman in her 30s with HTLV-1-associated myelopathy (HAM/TSP). This chain joins TRBV2 and TRBJ2-1; D is tentatively TRBD1 or TRBD2 (5 bases each). The sample comprised PBMCs. CDR3 nucleotides: TGTGCCAGCAGGGGGGTTGGGGGTAGGGGTAATGAGCAGTTCTTC. Its protein product is CASRGVGGRGNEQFF. The full variable domain, with the rest looked up from reference TRBV2 and TRBJ2-1, is EPEVTQTPSHQVTQMGQEVILRCVPISNHLYFYWYRQILGQKVEFLVSFYNNEISEKSEIFDDQFSVERPDGSNFTLKIRSTKLEDSAMYFCASRGVGGRGNEQFFGPGTRLTVL.